This T cell receptor (beta chain) was found in a study of cytomegalovirus exposure and HLA in healthy donors. Study findings and constraints: Sequencing artifact likely explains a cluster of highly shared sequence variants.

This PCR relied on a set of 60 Vbeta primers and 13 Jbeta primers. TCRdb's copy holds only in-frame clones and misses some; the assay was immunoSEQ multiplex PCR. The sample consists of some 120,000 clones, roughly 80% of them appearing once. For this clone: No antigen is known for it. Other DNA sequences within the sample encode an identical CDR3.

The TCR sequence derives from a young man in good health and CMV-seronegative. The sequencing input was PBMCs.

The chain's CDR3 is CASSLGTGMNTEAFF. The CDR3 nucleotides are TGCGCCAGCAGCTTAGGGACAGGGATGAACACTGAAGCTTTCTTT. This chain links TRBV5-1 with TRBJ1-1; TRBD1 aligns across 9 bases. This CDR3 is 15 amino acids long. Trimming took 2 bases from V and 0 from J; bases not matched to a gene: 2. Germline V gene sequence: CDR1 SGHRS, CDR2 YFSETQ.